Given below is one TCR beta chain in context. This sample stems from a study of blood T cell repertoires in COVID-19. Study background: The United States, Italy and Spain were the sources of the acute and convalescent COVID-19 samples. Nucleic acid was either cDNA or gDNA, and it came from T cells, B-cell-depleted T cells, or PBMCs.

Clones were sequenced by immunoSEQ multiplex PCR, and TCRdb holds only the in-frame ones, with some missing. The top ten clones hold roughly 1.6% of a sample with 250,000 to 350,000 clones, approximately 84% of them seen once. Trimming cost V 0 bases and J 5 bases, with 11 bases left between them. Germline values: CDR1 LGHDT, CDR2 YNNKEL (reference sequence). The CDR3 is made up of 15 amino acids. The clonotype comes from a human donor with COVID-19, enrolled during active disease. The donor label of this sample is uncertain. The sample was peripheral blood. The chain uses TRBV3-1 (or the pseudogene TRBV3-2) and TRBJ2-4; perhaps TRBD1 as D (7 bases). CDR3: CASSQDTRGENIQYF. CDR3 coding DNA: TGTGCCAGCAGCCAAGATACCAGGGGGGAAAACATTCAGTACTTC.